A selection of T cell receptor beta chains follows, all from one sample in a study of response to subunit inactivated influenza vaccine. A single record per CDR3 protein comes from TCRdb applying MiXCR to the RT-PCR reads. The table includes about 800,000 distinct CDR3 sequences, about 20% detected once. This specimen consisted of PBMCs from blood, obtained 5 days after vaccination. The receptors derive from a man aged 50-60 years who received an inactivated influenza vaccine. Each CDR3 is given with its conserved first and last residue. The D gene is left open where the match is weak. Not all rows give a size; the values are once, few, many and, for expanded clones, a class.

>TRBV7-9|-|few|17|TRBJ1-3
TGTGCCAGCAGCTTCGGAGCACCGGCCCGCTCTGGAAACACCATATATTTT
CASSFGAPARSGNTIYF
>TRBV29-1|TRBD2|-|14|TRBJ2-5
TGCAGCGTGAGGGGGAGCGGGGGCCAAGAGACCCAGTACTTC
CSVRGSGGQETQYF
>TRBV6-6|-|-|12|TRBJ1-1
TGTGCCAGCAGTTATGGAAAGCTTGAAGCTTTCTTT
CASSYGKLEAFF
>TRBV12-3/TRBV12-4|TRBD2|-|14|TRBJ2-7
TGTGCCAGCAGCCTCGGGCTAGCGGGGTTCGAGCAGTACTTC
CASSLGLAGFEQYF
>TRBV7-9|-|many|14|TRBJ2-3
TGTGCCAGCAGCTTAGCCAGGGCGACAGATACGCAGTATTTT
CASSLARATDTQYF
>TRBV5-1|-|-|14|TRBJ2-5
TGCGCCAGCAGCCAAGGGACACCACAAGAGACCCAGTACTTC
CASSQGTPQETQYF
>TRBV29-1|-|-|11|TRBJ2-1
TGCAGCGTTGAAGGAGCTAATGAGCAGTTCTTC
CSVEGANEQFF
>TRBV10-3|TRBD2|-|17|TRBJ2-7
TGTGCCATCAAGCCGGGACTAGCGGGAGGGAGAACCTACGAGCAGTACTTC
CAIKPGLAGGRTYEQYF
>TRBV28|-|few|16|TRBJ2-1
TGTGCCAGCAGTTTAATGTGGGACCCGGGTTTCAATGAGCAGTTCTTC
CASSLMWDPGFNEQFF
>TRBV10-3|TRBD2|-|15|TRBJ2-3
TGTGCCATCAGCCCCCCCGGGGGGGCGGCAGATACGCAGTATTTT
CAISPPGGAADTQYF
>TRBV20-1|-|-|15|TRBJ1-2
TGCAGTGCTAGAGATCGTGCCCGGAGCCTCTATGGCTACACCTTC
CSARDRARSLYGYTF
>TRBV6-5|-|-|15|TRBJ2-2
TGTGCCAGCAGTTACTCATTCGCGAACACCGGGGAGCTGTTTTTT
CASSYSFANTGELFF
>TRBV12-3/TRBV12-4|-|many|15|TRBJ2-3
TGTGCCAGCAGTTTGAGTAGCGGATACACAGATACGCAGTATTTT
CASSLSSGYTDTQYF
>TRBV6-5|-|-|16|TRBJ2-2
TGTGCCAGCAGTTACGGCGGACTCCTGAACACCGGGGAGCTGTTTTTT
CASSYGGLLNTGELFF